The source of this T cell receptor beta chain is a study of post-analysis software for immune sequencing data. About the research overall: As for disease course, relapsing-remitting, secondary progressive and progressive-relapsing multiple sclerosis were all included. Findings and caveats of the study: Higher frequency in patients than in controls was seen for roughly five TRBV segments, with TRBV5-6, TRBV5-1 and TRBV20-1 among them. By F measure, strong co-clustering occurred among samples prepared in the same batch.

This clonotype has more than one count but fewer than ten. The antigen is unknown. Germline V gene sequence: CDR1 SGHAT, CDR2 FQNNGV. There are 15 residues in the CDR3. Trimming cost V 4 bases and J 3 bases; bases outside gene matches: 4. Unique molecular identifiers tagged the TCR beta cDNA libraries. Input amounts of roughly 1 to 10 million T cells were used. These gave 500,000 or so cDNA molecules, so each molecule approximated one T cell. TCRdb used MiXCR to reprocess the PCR reads, holding one entry per CDR3 protein. Among a few hundred thousand distinct CDR3 sequences, under 55% were seen once, and the ten largest hold 9% to 13%.

The V gene is TRBV11-2, the J gene TRBJ1-2, with TRBD1 matching over 11 bases. Sequenced: blood. The source is a girl aged 5 to 17 with multiple sclerosis. The CDR3 DNA is TGTGCCAGCAGCTCCTTGGGACAGGGGGACTATGGCTACACCTTC. Its protein product is CASSSLGQGDYGYTF.